Listed here is a single TCR beta chain. Its antigen is unknown. Using immunoSEQ multiplex PCR, the repertoire was profiled, and TCRdb retains in-frame clones only, with some absent. The repertoire holds some 16,000 clones, around 72% seen once, with over 4.5% in the top ten. These archived tumors were resected from patients never given neoadjuvant therapy beforehand. The data were taken from a study of CXCR4 blockade with PD-1 therapy in pancreatic cancer. The study's findings and limits: Only TCRbeta chains were sequenced here.

The length of the CDR3 is 16 residues. The junction had 11 bases not matched to a gene; V was cut back by 4 bases and J by 3 bases. Germline-derived CDR1 and CDR2 are SGHRS and YFSETQ. The sample taken for sequencing was tumor tissue. The sequence was collected from a human donor with pancreatic ductal adenocarcinoma. The V gene is TRBV5-1, the J gene TRBJ2-7; 9 bases are a match to TRBD1. CDR3 residues: CASSVDPGTGIYEQYF. The DNA for the CDR3 is TGCGCCAGCAGCGTGGATCCCGGGACAGGGATCTACGAGCAGTACTTC.